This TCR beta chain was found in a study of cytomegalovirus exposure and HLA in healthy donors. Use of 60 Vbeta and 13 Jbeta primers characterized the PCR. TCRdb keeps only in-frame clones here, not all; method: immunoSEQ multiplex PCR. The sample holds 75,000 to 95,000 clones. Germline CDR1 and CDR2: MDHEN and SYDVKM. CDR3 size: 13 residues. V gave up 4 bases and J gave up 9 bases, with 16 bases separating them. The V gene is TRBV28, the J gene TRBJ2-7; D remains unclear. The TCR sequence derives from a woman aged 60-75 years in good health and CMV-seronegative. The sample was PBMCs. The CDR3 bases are TGTGCCAGCAGTTCCCCAAATGGTGCGTTGCAGTACTTC. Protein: CASSSPNGALQYF.